This T cell receptor (beta chain) was observed in a study of cytomegalovirus exposure and HLA in healthy donors. 13 Jbeta primers and 60 Vbeta primers were used for the PCR. How the authors handled the data: Counted up in a later analysis, unique TCR beta chains came to some 75 million, with some 11 million shared. Generated by immunoSEQ multiplex PCR, the TCRdb table keeps only in-frame clones and is missing some. Clonal size and the V and J genes are those of that table, whereas D and trimming came from the DNA. The data contain around 130,000 clones, approximately 86% of them singletons. Input material: PBMCs. The TCR sequence derives from a woman in her 40s in good health and CMV-seronegative.

This chain's CDR3 is CAWDRGAWNTEAFF. The CDR3 nucleotides are TGTGCCTGGGACAGGGGGGCATGGAACACTGAAGCTTTCTTT. The chain joins TRBV30 to TRBJ1-1; TRBD1 aligns across 9 bases. With V trimmed by 5 bases and J by 1 base, 5 bases remained unmatched. This CDR3 is 14 amino acids long. Germline assignment: CDR1 GTSNPN and CDR2 SVGIG (reference sequence).